This TCR beta chain originates from a study of T-cell memory formation after mild COVID-19. The study's findings and limits: Still unconfirmed is whether the second-wave clones peaking on day 37 recognized SARS-CoV-2.

The ends were cut back, 5 bases at V and 3 bases at J, with 11 bases in the middle. The CDR3 runs to 14 residues. Germline assignment: CDR1 SEHNR and CDR2 FQNEAQ (reference sequence). For this clonotype: Its antigen is undetermined.

5'RACE primed at constant segments yielded TCR alpha and TCR beta cDNA libraries bearing sample barcodes and UMIs. TCRdb ran MiXCR on the 5' RACE reads and lists one entry per CDR3 protein. The sample includes 200,000 to 300,000 distinct CDR3 sequences, over 15% of them seen just once. This receptor was taken from a man younger than 35 who had mild COVID-19 (a few samples of this study predate the infection). Cell type and time point are not known. The sequenced material came from PBMCs or a T cell subset sorted from them (not recorded which). The genes are TRBV7-9 and TRBJ2-1, with D tentatively TRBD1 (6 bases). Here the CDR3 DNA reads TGTGCCAGCAGCGCCTACAGGGACTACAATGAGCAGTTCTTC. It specifies CASSAYRDYNEQFF.